One and the same sample provided the 7 T cell receptor delta chains below, sequenced in a study of DNA immune sequencing with unique molecular identifiers. A 32-plex genomic DNA assay used primers for all 8 TRDV and 4 TRDJ genes. A 12-nucleotide UMI was added during 2 to 4 barcoding PCR cycles before adapter PCR. TCRdb applied CATT to the multiplex PCR reads for clone calling. The sample records 1,500 to 2,000 delta-chain clones, more than 5.5% being singletons. Specimen: gamma-delta T cells from buffy coat blood. These receptors were obtained from a human donor in good health.

A note on this clone: A far larger clone lies a single base away; this is likely a read error. The CDR3, as DNA: TGTGCCTGTAACAAGTTGGGGGATACGCGGACCGATAAACTCATCTTT. Translating gives CACNKLGDTRTDKLIF. The rearrangement links TRDV2 to TRDJ2; TRDD3 aligns across 11 bases. The DNA end favors TRDJ1, so the J call may be wrong. CDR1 is GEAIGNYY, CDR2 EKD, per germline. This CDR3 contains 16 residues.

Details on this clone: Since a much larger clone is just one base distant, this may be a read error. V and J are TRDV2 and TRDJ3; 10 bases are shared with TRDD3. CDR3 length equals 22 residues. In germline, CDR1 is GEAIGNYY, CDR2 EKD. In DNA form, the CDR3 reads TGTTCCTGTGACACCGGAGGGACTGGGGGATCTCTGAGCTCCTGGGACACCCGACAGATGTTTTTC. It is translated as CSCDTGGTGGSLSSWDTRQMFF.

At least ten counts were recorded for this clone. The translation of this DNA and the TCRdb protein of a much larger clone differ at residue 24, probably owing to a read error; the protein shown here is translated from the DNA. With the J gene uncalled, the V gene is TRDV1; the D call TRDD3 from the table was never checked on the DNA. The germline gives CDR1 TSWWSYY, CDR2 QGS. CDR3 length: 26 residues. The CDR3 spells CALGESAPYHPPHWGIRGIPLDKPIF. The CDR3 coding sequence is TGTGCTCTTGGGGAATCGGCCCCCTACCACCCCCCTCACTGGGGGATACGCGGCATACCTCTCGATAAACCCATCTTT.

This clone was counted many times. The rearrangement joins TRDV3 to TRDJ3; TRDD3 aligns across 11 bases. The V gene end was trimmed by 4 bases and the J gene end by 0 bases; junction bases not matched to a gene: 17. The CDR3 loop spans 21 amino acids. The germline gives CDR1 TVYSNPD, CDR2 GDNSRS (reference sequence). The CDR3 is CASREGPYWGISSWDTRQMFF. DNA for the CDR3: TGTGCCTCTCGAGAGGGTCCTTACTGGGGGATAAGCTCCTGGGACACCCGACAGATGTTTTTC.

This clone showed up just a few times. The TCRdb protein comes from a much larger clone and disagrees with this DNA's translation at residue 14, likely due to a read error; the protein given here is derived from the DNA. In the same sample, other DNA sequences code for this CDR3. This chain joins TRDV1 and TRDJ1, with TRDD3 matching 9 bases. As TCRdb names no J gene, one was assigned here on the basis of a DNA match to germline. Germline CDR1 is TSWWSYY and CDR2 is QGS. The trim removed 4 bases at V and 0 bases at J, leaving 30 bases unmatched. This CDR3 comprises 24 residues. This chain's CDR3 is CALGVSPLGPGDTRTPPYTDKLIF. DNA of the CDR3: TGTGCTCTTGGGGTGTCCCCCCTTGGCCCTGGGGATACGAGAACCCCTCCGTACACCGATAAACTCATCTTT.

In the case of this clone: Possible read error: a much larger clone is one base away. Although no V gene was called, TRDJ1 is the J gene; the tabulated D call, TRDD3, remains unverified against the DNA. The CDR3 has 19 amino acids. The CDR3 here is CALGKWAYWGLTYTDKLIF. The CDR3 DNA follows: TGTGCTCTTGGGAAATGGGCGTACTGGGGGTTAACGTACACCGATAAACTAATCTTT.

The table lists this clone with a few counts. This probably arose from a read error, given a far larger clone one base away. V usage is TRDV2 and J usage is TRDJ1; TRDD3 matches at 9 bases. The CDR3 length is 19 residues. Germline V gene lookup returns CDR1 GEAIGNYY and CDR2 EKD. V was clipped by 3 bases and J by 4 bases; unmatched bases: 20. CDR3 amino acids: CACDALFTAGGYQGDKLIF. The CDR3 DNA reads TGTGCCTGTGACGCCCTGTTTACTGCCGGGGGATACCAAGGCGATAAACTCATCTTT.